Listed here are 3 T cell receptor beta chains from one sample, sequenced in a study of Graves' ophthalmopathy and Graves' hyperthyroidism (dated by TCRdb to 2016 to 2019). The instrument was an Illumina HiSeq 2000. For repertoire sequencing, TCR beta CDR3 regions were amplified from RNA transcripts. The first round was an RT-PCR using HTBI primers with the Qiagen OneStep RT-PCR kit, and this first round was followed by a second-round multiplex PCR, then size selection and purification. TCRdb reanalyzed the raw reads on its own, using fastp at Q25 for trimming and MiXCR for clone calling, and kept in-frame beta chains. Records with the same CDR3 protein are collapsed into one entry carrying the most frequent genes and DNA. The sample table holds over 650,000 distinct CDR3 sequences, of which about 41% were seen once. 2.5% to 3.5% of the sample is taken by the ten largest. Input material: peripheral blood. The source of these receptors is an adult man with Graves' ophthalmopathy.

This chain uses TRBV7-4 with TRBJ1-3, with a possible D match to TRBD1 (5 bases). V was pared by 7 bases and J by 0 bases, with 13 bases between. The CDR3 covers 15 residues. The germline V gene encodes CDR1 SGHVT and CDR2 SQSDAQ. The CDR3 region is CASNPEGSSGNTIYF. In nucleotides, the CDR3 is TGTGCCAGCAATCCCGAGGGGAGCTCTGGAAACACCATATATTTT.

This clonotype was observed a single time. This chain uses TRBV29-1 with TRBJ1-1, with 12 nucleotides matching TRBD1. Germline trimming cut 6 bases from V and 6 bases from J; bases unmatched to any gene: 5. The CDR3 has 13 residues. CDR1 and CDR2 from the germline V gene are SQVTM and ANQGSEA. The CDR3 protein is CSVPGQGAPEAFF. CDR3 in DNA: TGCAGCGTCCCGGGACAGGGGGCCCCTGAAGCTTTCTTT.

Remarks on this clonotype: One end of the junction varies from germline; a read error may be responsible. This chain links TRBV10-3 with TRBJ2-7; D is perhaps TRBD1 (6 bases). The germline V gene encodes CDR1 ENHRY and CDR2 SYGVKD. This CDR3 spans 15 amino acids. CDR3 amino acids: CASSATGQYSYEQYF. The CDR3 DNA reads TGTGCCAGCAGTGCAACCGGACAGTACTCCTACGAGCAGTACTTC.